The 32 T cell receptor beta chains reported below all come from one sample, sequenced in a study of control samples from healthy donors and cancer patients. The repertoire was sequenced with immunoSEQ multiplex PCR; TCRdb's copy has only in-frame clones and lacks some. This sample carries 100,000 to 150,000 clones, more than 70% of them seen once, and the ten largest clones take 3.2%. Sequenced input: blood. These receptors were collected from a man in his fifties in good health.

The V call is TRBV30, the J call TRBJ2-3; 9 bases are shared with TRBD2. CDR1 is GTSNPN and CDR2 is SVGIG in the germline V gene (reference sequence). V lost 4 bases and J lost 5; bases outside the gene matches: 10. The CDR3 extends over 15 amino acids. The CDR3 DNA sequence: TGTGCCTGGACTAAGGGACTAGCTGGAGGAGATACGCAGTATTTT. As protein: CAWTKGLAGGDTQYF. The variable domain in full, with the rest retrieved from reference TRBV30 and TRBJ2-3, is SQTIHQWPATLVQPVGSPLSLECTVEGTSNPNLYWYRQAAGRGLQLLFYSVGIGQISSEVPQNLSASRPQDRQFILSSKKLLLSDSGFYLCAWTKGLAGGDTQYFGPGTRLTVL.

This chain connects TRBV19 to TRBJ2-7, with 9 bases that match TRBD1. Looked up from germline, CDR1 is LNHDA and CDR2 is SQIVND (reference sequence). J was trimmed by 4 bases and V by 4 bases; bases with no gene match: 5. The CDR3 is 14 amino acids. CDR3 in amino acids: CASSTGTGPYEQYF. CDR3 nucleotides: TGTGCCAGTAGTACGGGGACAGGGCCATACGAGCAGTACTTC.

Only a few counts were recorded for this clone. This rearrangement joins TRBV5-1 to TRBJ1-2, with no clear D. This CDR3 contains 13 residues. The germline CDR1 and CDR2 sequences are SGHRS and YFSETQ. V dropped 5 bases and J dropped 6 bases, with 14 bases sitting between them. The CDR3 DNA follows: TGCGCCAGCAGTCTGACCTCTGTGGATGGCTACACCTTC. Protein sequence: CASSLTSVDGYTF. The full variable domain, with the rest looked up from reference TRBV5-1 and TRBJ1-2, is KAGVTQTPRYLIKTRGQQVTLSCSPISGHRSVSWYQQTPGQGLQFLFEYFSETQRNKGNFPGRFSGRQFSNSRSEMNVSTLELGDSALYLCASSLTSVDGYTFGSGTRLTVV.

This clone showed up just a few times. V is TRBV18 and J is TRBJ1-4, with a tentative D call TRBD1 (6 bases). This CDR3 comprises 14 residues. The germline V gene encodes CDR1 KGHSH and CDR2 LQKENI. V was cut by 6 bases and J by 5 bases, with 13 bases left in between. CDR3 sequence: CASSAGTKNEKLFF. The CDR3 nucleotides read TGTGCCAGCTCGGCCGGGACAAAGAATGAAAAACTGTTTTTT.

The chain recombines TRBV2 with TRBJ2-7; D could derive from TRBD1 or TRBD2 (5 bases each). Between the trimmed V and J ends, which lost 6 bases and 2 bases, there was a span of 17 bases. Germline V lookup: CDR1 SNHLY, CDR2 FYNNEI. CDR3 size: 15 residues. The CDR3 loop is CASRRNDRGPYEQYF. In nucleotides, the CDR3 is TGTGCCAGCAGGCGAAACGACCGGGGCCCCTACGAGCAGTACTTC.

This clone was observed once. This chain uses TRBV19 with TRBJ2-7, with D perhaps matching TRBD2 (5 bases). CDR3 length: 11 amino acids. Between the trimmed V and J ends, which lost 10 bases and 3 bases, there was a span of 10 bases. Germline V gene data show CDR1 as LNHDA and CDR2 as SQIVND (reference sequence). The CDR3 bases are TGTGCCACTCGCGGACTCTACGAGCAGTACTTC. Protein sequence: CATRGLYEQYF.

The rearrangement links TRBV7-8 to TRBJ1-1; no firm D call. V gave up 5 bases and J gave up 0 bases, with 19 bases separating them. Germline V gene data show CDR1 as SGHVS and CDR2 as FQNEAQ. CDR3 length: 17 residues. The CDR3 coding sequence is TGTGCCAGCAGCCTATGGGATGTACATTTCCTGAACACTGAAGCTTTCTTT. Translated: CASSLWDVHFLNTEAFF.

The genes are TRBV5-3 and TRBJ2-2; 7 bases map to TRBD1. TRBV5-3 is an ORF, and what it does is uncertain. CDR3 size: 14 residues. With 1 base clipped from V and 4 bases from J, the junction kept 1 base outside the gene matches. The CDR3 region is CARSLTGATGELFF. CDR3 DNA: TGTGCCAGAAGCTTGACAGGGGCCACCGGGGAGCTGTTTTTT.

This CDR3 reads CASSWGGGRTGELFF. The CDR3 DNA reads TGTGCCAGCAGTTGGGGGGGAGGAAGGACCGGGGAGCTGTTTTTT. V usage is TRBV28 and J usage is TRBJ2-2, with 7 bases matching TRBD2. With V trimmed by 4 bases and J by 5 bases, 7 bases remained unmatched. The CDR3 consists of 15 residues. Per the germline V gene, CDR1 is MDHEN and CDR2 is SYDVKM.

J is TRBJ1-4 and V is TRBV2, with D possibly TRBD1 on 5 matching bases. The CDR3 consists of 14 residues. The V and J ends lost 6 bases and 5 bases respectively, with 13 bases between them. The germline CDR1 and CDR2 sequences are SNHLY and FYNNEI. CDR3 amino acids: CASRQASGNEKLFF. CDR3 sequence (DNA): TGTGCCAGCAGGCAGGCCTCAGGGAATGAAAAACTGTTTTTT.

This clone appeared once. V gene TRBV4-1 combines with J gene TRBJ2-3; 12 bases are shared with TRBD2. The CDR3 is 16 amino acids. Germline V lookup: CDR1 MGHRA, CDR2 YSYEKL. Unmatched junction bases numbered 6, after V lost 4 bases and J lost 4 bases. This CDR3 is CASSLQTSGGADTQYF. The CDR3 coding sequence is TGCGCCAGCAGCCTGCAGACTAGCGGGGGTGCAGATACGCAGTATTTT.

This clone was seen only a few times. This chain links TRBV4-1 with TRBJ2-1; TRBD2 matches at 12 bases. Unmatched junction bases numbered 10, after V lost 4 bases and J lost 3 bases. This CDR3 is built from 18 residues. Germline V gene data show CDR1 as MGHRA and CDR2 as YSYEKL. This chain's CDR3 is CASSPSGGALNGYNEQFF. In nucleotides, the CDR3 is TGCGCCAGCAGCCCTAGCGGGGGGGCCTTAAACGGCTACAATGAGCAGTTCTTC.

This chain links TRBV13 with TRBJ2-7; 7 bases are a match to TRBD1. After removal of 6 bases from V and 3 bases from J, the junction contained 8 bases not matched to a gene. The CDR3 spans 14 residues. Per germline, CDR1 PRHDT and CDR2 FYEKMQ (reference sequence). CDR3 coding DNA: TGTGCCAGCAGTCCACCGGGACAGATCTACGAGCAGTACTTC. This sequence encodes CASSPPGQIYEQYF.

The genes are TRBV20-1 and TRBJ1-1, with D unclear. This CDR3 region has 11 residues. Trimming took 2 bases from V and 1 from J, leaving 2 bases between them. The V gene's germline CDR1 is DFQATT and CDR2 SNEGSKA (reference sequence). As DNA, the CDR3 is TGCAGTGCTAGACAGAACACTGAAGCTTTCTTT. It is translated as CSARQNTEAFF.

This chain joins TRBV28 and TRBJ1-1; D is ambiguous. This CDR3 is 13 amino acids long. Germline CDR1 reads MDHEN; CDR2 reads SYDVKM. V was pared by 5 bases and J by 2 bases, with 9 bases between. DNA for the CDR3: TGTGCCAGCAGTACACTCCGTAACACTGAAGCTTTCTTT. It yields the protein CASSTLRNTEAFF. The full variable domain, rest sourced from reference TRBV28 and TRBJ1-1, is DVKVTQSSRYLVKRTGEKVFLECVQDMDHENMFWYRQDPGLGLRLIYFSYDVKMKEKGDIPEGYSVSREKKERFSLILESASTNQTSMYLCASSTLRNTEAFFGQGTRLTVV.

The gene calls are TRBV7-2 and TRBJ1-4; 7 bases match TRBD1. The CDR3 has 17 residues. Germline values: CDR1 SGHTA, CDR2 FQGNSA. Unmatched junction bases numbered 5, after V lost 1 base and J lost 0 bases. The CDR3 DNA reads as TGTGCCAGCAGCTTAGGAGCACAGGGGCCAACTAATGAAAAACTGTTTTTT. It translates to CASSLGAQGPTNEKLFF.

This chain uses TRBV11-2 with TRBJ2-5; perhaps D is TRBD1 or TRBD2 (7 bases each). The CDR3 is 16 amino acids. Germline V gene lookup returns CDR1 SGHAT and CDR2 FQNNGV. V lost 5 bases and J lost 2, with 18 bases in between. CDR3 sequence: CASSQQGGAAQETQYF. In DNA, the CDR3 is TGTGCCAGCAGCCAGCAGGGGGGGGCCGCACAAGAGACCCAGTACTTC.

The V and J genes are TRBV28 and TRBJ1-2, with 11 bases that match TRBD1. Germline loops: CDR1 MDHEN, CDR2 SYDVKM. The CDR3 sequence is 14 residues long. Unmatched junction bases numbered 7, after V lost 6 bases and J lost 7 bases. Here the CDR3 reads CASSPRTGGGGYTF. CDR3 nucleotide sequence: TGTGCCAGCAGCCCCAGGACAGGGGGCGGTGGCTACACCTTC.

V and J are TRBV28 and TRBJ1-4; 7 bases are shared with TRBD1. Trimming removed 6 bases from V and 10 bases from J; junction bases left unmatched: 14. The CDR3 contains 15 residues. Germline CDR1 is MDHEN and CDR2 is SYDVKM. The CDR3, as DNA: TGTGCCAGCAGCTCGCAAGAGGGGGCGCGGGGAAAACTGTTTTTT. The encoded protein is CASSSQEGARGKLFF.

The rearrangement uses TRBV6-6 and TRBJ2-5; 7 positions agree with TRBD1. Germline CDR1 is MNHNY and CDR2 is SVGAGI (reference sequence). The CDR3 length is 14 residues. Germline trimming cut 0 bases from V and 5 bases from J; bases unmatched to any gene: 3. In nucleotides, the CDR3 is TGTGCCAGCAGTTACTCGACAGGGAAGGAGACCCAGTACTTC. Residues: CASSYSTGKETQYF.

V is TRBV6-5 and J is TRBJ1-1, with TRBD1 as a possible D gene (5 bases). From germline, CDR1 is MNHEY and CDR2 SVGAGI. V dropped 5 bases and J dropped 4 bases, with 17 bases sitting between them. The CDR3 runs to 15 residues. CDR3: CASSPRQSLPTEAFF. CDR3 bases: TGTGCCAGCAGTCCCCGACAGAGCTTGCCCACTGAAGCTTTCTTT.

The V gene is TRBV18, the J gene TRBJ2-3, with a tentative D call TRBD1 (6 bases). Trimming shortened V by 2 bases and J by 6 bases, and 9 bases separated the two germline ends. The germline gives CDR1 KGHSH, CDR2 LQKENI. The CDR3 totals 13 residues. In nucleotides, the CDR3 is TGTGCCAGCTCACCAAACAGGGACGATACGCAGTATTTT. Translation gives CASSPNRDDTQYF.

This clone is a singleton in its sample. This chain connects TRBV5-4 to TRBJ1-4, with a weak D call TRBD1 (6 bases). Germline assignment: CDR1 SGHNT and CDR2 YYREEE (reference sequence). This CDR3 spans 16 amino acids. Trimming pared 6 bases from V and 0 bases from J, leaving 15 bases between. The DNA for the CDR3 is TGTGCCAGCACGAAACAGGGAACAACAACTAATGAAAAACTGTTTTTT. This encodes CASTKQGTTTNEKLFF.

CDR3 coding DNA: TGTGCCAGCAGAACCGACAGGGGGCTTGGTGAAAAACTGTTTTTT. Translated: CASRTDRGLGEKLFF. V is TRBV28 and J is TRBJ1-4, with 10 bases matching TRBD1. J lost 7 bases, V lost 6 bases, and 8 bases had no gene match. Germline V gene lookup returns CDR1 MDHEN and CDR2 SYDVKM. This CDR3 is 15 amino acids long.

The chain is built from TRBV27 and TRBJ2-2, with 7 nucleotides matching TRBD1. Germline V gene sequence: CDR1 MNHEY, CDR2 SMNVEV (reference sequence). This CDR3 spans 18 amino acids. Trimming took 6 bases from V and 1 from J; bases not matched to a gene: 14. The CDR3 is CASSLDRPQLMNTGELFF. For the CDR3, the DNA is TGTGCCAGCAGCCTGGACAGGCCCCAACTTATGAACACCGGGGAGCTGTTTTTT.

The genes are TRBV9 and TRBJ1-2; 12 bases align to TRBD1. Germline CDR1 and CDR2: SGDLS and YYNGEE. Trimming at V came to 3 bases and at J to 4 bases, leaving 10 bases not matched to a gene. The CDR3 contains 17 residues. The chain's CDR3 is CASSARDRGQLSYGYTF. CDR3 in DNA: TGTGCCAGCAGCGCCCGGGACAGGGGGCAATTAAGCTATGGCTACACCTTC.

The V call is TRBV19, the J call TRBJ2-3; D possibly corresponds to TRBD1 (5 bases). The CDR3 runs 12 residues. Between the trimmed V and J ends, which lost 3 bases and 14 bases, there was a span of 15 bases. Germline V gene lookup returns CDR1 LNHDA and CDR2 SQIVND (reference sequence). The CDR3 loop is CASSMGLAGLYF. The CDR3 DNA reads TGTGCCAGTAGTATGGGGCTCGCTGGGCTGTATTTT.

The DNA for the CDR3 is TGTGCCTGGAGTGTAATGTTTGGAAACACCATATATTTT. As protein: CAWSVMFGNTIYF. V gene TRBV30 combines with J gene TRBJ1-3; D gene unclear. CDR3 length equals 13 residues. V was shortened by 0 bases and J by 3 bases, with 6 bases between the two germline ends. Germline V lookup: CDR1 GTSNPN, CDR2 SVGIG (reference sequence).

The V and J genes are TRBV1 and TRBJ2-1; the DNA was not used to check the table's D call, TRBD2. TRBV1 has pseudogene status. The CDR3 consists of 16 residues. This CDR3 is CTSSQDTSGAGNEQFF. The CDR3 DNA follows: TGCACCAGCAGCCAAGATACCAGCGGGGCGGGAAATGAGCAGTTCTTC.

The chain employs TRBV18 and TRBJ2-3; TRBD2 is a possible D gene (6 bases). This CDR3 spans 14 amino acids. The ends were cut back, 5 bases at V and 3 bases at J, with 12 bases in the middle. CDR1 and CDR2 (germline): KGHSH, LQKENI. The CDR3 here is CASSSREATDTQYF. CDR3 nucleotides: TGTGCCAGCTCATCCAGGGAGGCGACAGATACGCAGTATTTT.

CDR3 region: CASTAAGQYNSPLHF. CDR3 nucleotide sequence: TGTGCCAGCACCGCCGCCGGCCAGTACAATTCACCCCTCCACTTT. The genes are TRBV11-2 and TRBJ1-6; no clear D gene. Trimming shortened V by 7 bases and J by 7 bases, and 17 bases separated the two germline ends. Germline CDR1 reads SGHAT; CDR2 reads FQNNGV. The CDR3 is 15 residues long. Looking up the rest from reference TRBV11-2 and TRBJ1-6 gives the full variable domain: EAGVAQSPRYKIIEKRQSVAFWCNPISGHATLYWYQQILGQGPKLLIQFQNNGVVDDSQLPKDRFSAERLKGVDSTLKIQPAKLEDSAVYLCASTAAGQYNSPLHFGNGTRLTVT.

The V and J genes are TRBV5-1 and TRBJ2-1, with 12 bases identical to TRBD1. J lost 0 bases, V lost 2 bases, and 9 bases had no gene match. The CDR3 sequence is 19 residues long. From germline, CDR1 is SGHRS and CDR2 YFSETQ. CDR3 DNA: TGCGCCAGCAGCTTATCCGGGACAGGGGGCTTTGGCTCCTACAATGAGCAGTTCTTC. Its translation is CASSLSGTGGFGSYNEQFF.